This T cell receptor beta chain comes out of a study of T-cell memory formation after mild COVID-19. Study-wide findings and caveats: A balance of CD4 and CD8 characterized clones contracting day 15 to 85, whereas later expanders leaned CD4+. The CD4+ clones that contracted clustered mainly within CM and EM, and the CD8+ clones concentrated in EMRA. There was no confirmation that second-wave clones peaking on day 37 were SARS-CoV-2 specific.

V was clipped by 5 bases and J by 3 bases, with 11 bases between them. The CDR3 is 14 residues long. Germline CDR1 and CDR2: MNHNY and SVGAGI (reference sequence). cDNA libraries for TCR alpha and TCR beta, carrying sample barcodes and UMIs, came from 5'RACE with constant-segment primers. MiXCR, run by TCRdb on the 5' RACE reads, gives a single entry per CDR3 protein. The top ten clones hold 41% of a sample with tens of thousands of distinct CDR3 sequences, about 13% of them seen once. Many counts were recorded for this clonotype. As yet, its antigen is unknown. The chain carries TRBV6-6 and TRBJ1-5, with D tentatively TRBD1 (6 bases). The source is a man aged 18 to 30 who had mild COVID-19 (a few samples of this study predate the infection). Cell type and time point are not known. Sequencing was carried out using PBMCs or a T cell subset sorted from them (not recorded which). This CDR3 is CASSHGQLNQPQHF. In DNA, the CDR3 is TGTGCCAGCAGTCATGGACAGCTCAATCAGCCCCAGCATTTT.